The 10 T cell receptor beta chains reported below all come from one sample, sequenced in a study of beta chain features in type 1 diabetes. Study results and caveats: In all four CD4+ subsets, TCRB CDR3 length was significantly, moderately reduced in type 1 diabetes.

Expressed TCRB transcripts were sequenced because the isolated RNA had all been reverse transcribed beforehand. Produced via immunoSEQ multiplex PCR; TCRdb's table is partial and in-frame only. The repertoire holds hundreds of thousands of clones, with over 13% as singletons. Antigens of these TCRs are unknown. Sample: naive CD4+ T cells from blood. These receptors were obtained from a man between 18 and 35 years old with type 1 diabetes.

The rearrangement links TRBV7-9 to TRBJ1-1; no clear D gene. There are 14 residues in the CDR3. Trimming removed 2 bases from V and 7 bases from J, with 14 bases in between. Germline V gene lookup returns CDR1 SEHNR and CDR2 FQNEAQ (reference sequence). CDR3 amino acids: CASSLSGGGSEAFF. In DNA form, the CDR3 reads TGTGCCAGCAGCTTATCTGGAGGAGGGAGTGAAGCTTTCTTT.

V gene TRBV7-2 combines with J gene TRBJ2-2; 11 positions agree with TRBD1. The J segment lost 5 bases and the V segment lost 8 bases, leaving 7 bases of the junction unmatched. This CDR3 comprises 15 residues. The germline V gene encodes CDR1 SGHTA and CDR2 FQGNSA. The CDR3, as DNA: TGTGCCAGCTTACGGGACAGGGGGTGGACCGGGGAGCTGTTTTTT. Its translation is CASLRDRGWTGELFF.

J is TRBJ2-3 and V is TRBV2, with a tentative D call TRBD2 (5 bases). The germline V gene encodes CDR1 SNHLY and CDR2 FYNNEI. The V end was cut by 3 bases, the J end by 3 bases, with 16 bases between. There are 16 residues in the CDR3. The CDR3 loop is CASSDQPTRRTDTQYF. CDR3 coding DNA: TGTGCCAGCAGTGACCAGCCAACTAGACGGACAGATACGCAGTATTTT.

The rearrangement joins TRBV29-1 to TRBJ1-5, with D perhaps matching TRBD1 (5 bases). The CDR3 is 13 amino acids. Germline V CDR1 and CDR2: SQVTM, ANQGSEA. V lost 5 bases and J lost 1, with 9 bases in between. The DNA for the CDR3 is TGCAGCGTTTGGGACCGCAGCAATCAGCCCCAGCATTTT. Protein sequence: CSVWDRSNQPQHF.

In this sample, this clone turned up a few times. The chain links TRBV9 to TRBJ1-3; D gene uncertain. V lost 4 bases to trimming and J lost 0 bases, with 11 bases between them. CDR1 SGDLS and CDR2 YYNGEE come from the germline V gene. This CDR3 contains 15 residues. CDR3 residues: CASSLVESSGNTIYF. The CDR3 DNA sequence: TGTGCCAGCAGCCTTGTGGAGAGCTCTGGAAACACCATATATTTT.

This chain joins TRBV19 and TRBJ1-1; 10 bases are shared with TRBD1. The CDR3 spans 14 residues. CDR1 LNHDA and CDR2 SQIVND come from the germline V gene (reference sequence). Trimming removed 7 bases from V and 1 base from J; junction bases left unmatched: 3. The CDR3 loop reads CASMDRGENTEAFF. The CDR3 DNA is TGTGCCAGTATGGACAGGGGGGAGAACACTGAAGCTTTCTTT. The full variable domain, with the rest looked up from reference TRBV19 and TRBJ1-1, is DGGITQSPKYLFRKEGQNVTLSCEQNLNHDAMYWYRQDPGQGLRLIYYSQIVNDFQKGDIAEGYSVSREKKESFPLTVTSAQKNPTAFYLCASMDRGENTEAFFGQGTRLTVV.

This clone was detected only a few times. The CDR3, as DNA: TGTGCCAGCAGCCTATTGGGGGCGGGCACCGGGGAGCTGTTTTTT. This translates into CASSLLGAGTGELFF. The chain has TRBV4-2 and TRBJ2-2, with a tentative D call TRBD1 (6 bases). CDR1 LGHNA and CDR2 YNFKEQ come from the germline V gene. The CDR3 extends over 15 amino acids. With 4 bases removed from V and 4 bases from J, the gap between germline ends came to 13 bases.

A few counts support this clone. The V call is TRBV10-2, the J call TRBJ2-1, with a weak D call TRBD2 (5 bases). The germline CDR1 and CDR2 sequences are WSHSY and SAAADI. The CDR3 sequence is 14 residues long. V gave up 7 bases and J gave up 8 bases, with 18 bases separating them. The CDR3 region is CASTAWTSTDEQFF. Here the CDR3 DNA reads TGCGCCAGCACAGCTTGGACTTCCACAGATGAGCAGTTCTTC.

The rearrangement links TRBV4-2 to TRBJ1-2; a possible D gene is TRBD1 (5 bases). Between the trimmed V and J ends, which lost 4 bases and 8 bases, there was a span of 14 bases. The CDR3 covers 13 residues. Germline V lookup: CDR1 LGHNA, CDR2 YNFKEQ. CDR3 amino acids: CASSPGAGGGYTF. In DNA form, the CDR3 reads TGTGCCAGCAGCCCCGGGGCCGGGGGAGGCTACACCTTC.

The V call is TRBV7-2, the J call TRBJ2-5; possible D gene TRBD1, 5 bases. Germline V gene sequence: CDR1 SGHTA, CDR2 FQGNSA. Trimming shortened V by 3 bases and J by 4 bases, and 12 bases separated the two germline ends. CDR3 length: 14 residues. CDR3 sequence: CASSLRQTIETQYF. The CDR3 nucleotides read TGTGCCAGCAGCTTGAGACAGACGATAGAGACCCAGTACTTC. The full variable domain, in which reference TRBV7-2 and TRBJ2-5 provide the parts outside the CDR3, is GAGVSQSPSNKVTEKGKDVELRCDPISGHTALYWYRQSLGQGLEFLIYFQGNSAPDKSGLPSDRFSAERTGGSVSTLTIQRTQQEDSAVYLCASSLRQTIETQYFGPGTRLLVL.